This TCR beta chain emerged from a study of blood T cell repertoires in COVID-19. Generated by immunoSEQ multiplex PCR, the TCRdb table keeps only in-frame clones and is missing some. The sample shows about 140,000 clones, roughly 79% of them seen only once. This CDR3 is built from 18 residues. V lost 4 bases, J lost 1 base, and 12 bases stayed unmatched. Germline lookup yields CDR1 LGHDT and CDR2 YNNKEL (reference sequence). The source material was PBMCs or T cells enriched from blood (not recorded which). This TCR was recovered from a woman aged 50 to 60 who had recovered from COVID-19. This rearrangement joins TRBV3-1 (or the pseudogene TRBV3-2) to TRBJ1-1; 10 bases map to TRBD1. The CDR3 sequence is CASSPRTGGHGGNTEAFF. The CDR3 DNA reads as TGTGCCAGCAGCCCCCGGACAGGGGGGCATGGCGGGAACACTGAAGCTTTCTTT.